This T cell receptor (beta chain) comes out of a study of blood T cell repertoires in COVID-19. Study overall: Samples of COVID-19 (acute and convalescent) were obtained from the United States, Italy and Spain. The analysed material was cDNA or gDNA that came from T cells, B-cell-depleted T cells, or PBMCs.

Authors' data handling: How many nucleated cells were present was estimated from reference gene primer amplification. Sequencing used immunoSEQ multiplex PCR; TCRdb keeps in-frame clones, though not all of them. V and J calls plus clone size are reproduced from that table; the DNA served to infer D and trimming. This sample has fewer than 150,000 clones; 85% occur once, and the top ten carry around 3.2%. Germline V CDR1 and CDR2: MNHNY, SVGAGI (reference sequence). The CDR3 consists of 13 residues. Trimming took off 2 bases at V and 4 bases at J, with 9 bases between the two ends. The sample was peripheral blood. The clonotype comes from a man in his fifties with acute or convalescent COVID-19. V and J are TRBV6-6 and TRBJ2-7; D uncertain. This CDR3 is CASSYVRLYEQYF. CDR3 in DNA: TGTGCCAGCAGTTACGTCCGGTTGTACGAGCAGTACTTC.